These 13 T cell receptor beta chains were all obtained from the same sample, sequenced in a study of cytotoxic CD8 clonotypes in ibrutinib-treated CLL. Generated by immunoSEQ multiplex PCR, the TCRdb table keeps only in-frame clones and is missing some. In the table there are approximately 320,000 clones, 67% of which are singletons. This specimen consisted of PBMCs, obtained after 36 months of ibrutinib treatment. All receptors come from a human donor with chronic lymphocytic leukemia.

This clone has a handful of counts. The chain carries TRBV10-3 and TRBJ1-2; D uncertain. In germline, CDR1 is ENHRY, CDR2 SYGVKD. CDR3 length: 13 amino acids. Trimming pared 4 bases from V and 8 bases from J, leaving 14 bases between. The CDR3 reads CAISAELIGGYTF. The CDR3 DNA is TGTGCCATCAGTGCAGAACTGATCGGCGGCTACACCTTC.

The V gene is TRBV19, the J gene TRBJ1-5; no firm D call. The CDR3 has 12 amino acids. Deletions cut 6 bases from V and 4 bases from J, with 7 bases between. CDR1 and CDR2 from the germline V gene are LNHDA and SQIVND (reference sequence). CDR3: CASSHRNQPQHF. Here the CDR3 DNA reads TGTGCCAGTAGCCACCGTAATCAGCCCCAGCATTTT.

This clone was observed a single time. The rearrangement uses TRBV29-1 and TRBJ1-2; 9 bases align to TRBD1. CDR1 is SQVTM and CDR2 is ANQGSEA in the germline V gene. V lost 6 bases, J lost 6 bases, and 11 bases stayed unmatched. The CDR3 length is 14 residues. This CDR3 is CSVAGQGNFDGYTF. As DNA, the CDR3 is TGCAGCGTAGCTGGACAGGGGAACTTTGATGGCTACACCTTC.

The chain uses TRBV9 and TRBJ2-5; perhaps D is TRBD1 or TRBD2 (5 bases each). CDR1 and CDR2 from the germline V gene are SGDLS and YYNGEE. V was pared by 0 bases and J by 0 bases, with 9 bases between. The CDR3 loop spans 15 amino acids. CDR3 nucleotides: TGTGCCAGCAGCGTAGTCGGGACGTACCAAGAGACCCAGTACTTC. This codes for CASSVVGTYQETQYF.

This clone was seen more than once but under ten times. The rearrangement joins TRBV7-2 to TRBJ1-2, with 9 bases that match TRBD1. The length of the CDR3 is 18 residues. J was trimmed by 1 base and V by 5 bases; bases with no gene match: 14. The germline V gene has CDR1 SGHTA and CDR2 FQGNSA. The CDR3, as DNA: TGTGCCAGCAGCCCCCAACAGGGGGCCTTCCTCAATAACTATGGCTACACCTTC. It is translated as CASSPQQGAFLNNYGYTF.

This clone has only a few counts. This rearrangement joins TRBV7-9 to TRBJ2-7; TRBD1 agrees at 8 bases. The CDR3 length is 14 residues. Germline V gene sequence: CDR1 SEHNR, CDR2 FQNEAQ (reference sequence). Germline trimming cut 2 bases from V and 4 bases from J; bases unmatched to any gene: 4. The CDR3 DNA sequence: TGTGCCAGCAGCTTACTGGACAGGGAGTACGAGCAGTACTTC. It specifies CASSLLDREYEQYF.

This clone was picked up one time. The chain joins TRBV6-6 to TRBJ2-3; D is uncertain. CDR1 is MNHNY, CDR2 SVGAGI, per germline (reference sequence). V was cut by 4 bases and J by 4 bases, with 15 bases left in between. The CDR3 covers 15 residues. The CDR3 region is CASSWVGSQADTQYF. CDR3 in DNA: TGTGCCAGCAGTTGGGTCGGGTCGCAGGCAGATACGCAGTATTTT.

The rearrangement links TRBV7-2 to TRBJ2-2; 7 positions agree with TRBD2. This CDR3 spans 15 amino acids. Trimming cost V 4 bases and J 4 bases; bases outside gene matches: 6. CDR1 is SGHTA, CDR2 FQGNSA, per germline. Here the CDR3 reads CASSWSGTGTGELFF. CDR3 sequence (DNA): TGTGCCAGCAGCTGGAGCGGGACGGGCACCGGGGAGCTGTTTTTT. Full variable domain (rest looked up from reference TRBV7-2 and TRBJ2-2): GAGVSQSPSNKVTEKGKDVELRCDPISGHTALYWYRQSLGQGLEFLIYFQGNSAPDKSGLPSDRFSAERTGGSVSTLTIQRTQQEDSAVYLCASSWSGTGTGELFFGEGSRLTVL.

The chain couples TRBV2 to TRBJ2-7, with TRBD1 identical over 9 bases. Germline trimming cut 8 bases from V and 2 bases from J; bases unmatched to any gene: 1. This CDR3 is built from 12 residues. The V gene's germline CDR1 is SNHLY and CDR2 FYNNEI. DNA of the CDR3: TGTGCCAGCGGGACAGGGCCCTACGAGCAGTACTTC. Amino acids: CASGTGPYEQYF.

The chain has TRBV19 and TRBJ2-5; 8 bases are shared with TRBD1. J gave up 5 bases and V 10 bases, and 9 bases lay outside the gene matches. The CDR3 covers 13 residues. CDR1 is LNHDA, CDR2 SQIVND, per germline (reference sequence). As DNA, the CDR3 is TGTGCCACCTCGGACAGGGCCTGGGAGACCCAGTACTTC. Its protein is CATSDRAWETQYF. Full variable domain (missing parts from reference TRBV19 and TRBJ2-5): DGGITQSPKYLFRKEGQNVTLSCEQNLNHDAMYWYRQDPGQGLRLIYYSQIVNDFQKGDIAEGYSVSREKKESFPLTVTSAQKNPTAFYLCATSDRAWETQYFGPGTRLLVL.

This sequence joins TRBV4-1 and TRBJ2-7; D may be TRBD1 (6 bases). Germline V lookup: CDR1 MGHRA, CDR2 YSYEKL. CDR3 length: 14 amino acids. V lost 0 bases and J 2 bases, leaving 8 bases between the germline ends. Here the CDR3 reads CASSQETGTYEQYF. CDR3 DNA: TGCGCCAGCAGCCAAGAGACAGGTACCTACGAGCAGTACTTC.

This sequence joins TRBV2 and TRBJ2-7, with TRBD2 identical over 8 bases. The CDR3 loop spans 13 amino acids. Germline V gene lookup returns CDR1 SNHLY and CDR2 FYNNEI. V lost 7 bases and J lost 4; bases outside the gene matches: 6. CDR3 region: CASKVGGRYEQYF. In DNA, the CDR3 is TGTGCCAGCAAGGTTGGCGGGAGGTACGAGCAGTACTTC.

The chain joins TRBV29-1 to TRBJ1-1; tentatively, D is TRBD1 (5 bases). The V end lost 6 bases, the J end lost 8 bases, and 19 bases lay between the germline ends. The V gene's germline CDR1 is SQVTM and CDR2 ANQGSEA. The CDR3 is 13 residues long. This chain's CDR3 is CSVWDPRQGEAFF. The CDR3 DNA follows: TGCAGCGTGTGGGACCCTAGGCAGGGAGAAGCTTTCTTT.